These 30 T cell receptor beta chains share one sample of origin, sequenced in a study of a mutant IDH1 vaccine in newly diagnosed glioma. Their target antigens are unknown. Libraries were prepared by immunoSEQ multiplex PCR; TCRdb keeps only in-frame clonotypes and omits some of them. The sample lists about 52,000 clones, more than 85% occurring once. Described time point: week 11, during vaccination. Alongside topical imiquimod, each dose of vaccine comprised 300 ug of mutant IDH1 20-mer peptide. The material was PBMCs, obtained from a glioma patient whose treatment included an IDH1 peptide vaccine. The receptors were sampled from a man over 45 with glioma.

The J gene is TRBJ1-3, the V gene TRBV10-3, with a weak D call TRBD1 (5 bases). The CDR3 has 15 residues. Germline V gene sequence: CDR1 ENHRY, CDR2 SYGVKD. The V and J ends lost 10 bases and 1 base respectively, with 17 bases between them. CDR3 DNA: TGTGCCAGCACCACCGGGGAGGGGTCTGGAAACACCATATATTTT. Amino acid sequence: CASTTGEGSGNTIYF.

This sequence joins TRBV5-6 and TRBJ2-5; D remains unclear. Germline loops: CDR1 SGHDT, CDR2 YYEEEE. V gave up 0 bases and J gave up 0 bases, with 15 bases separating them. CDR3 length: 17 residues. The DNA for the CDR3 is TGTGCCAGCAGCTTGGGCAGACGGTTGTCCCACCAAGAGACCCAGTACTTC. Translating gives CASSLGRRLSHQETQYF.

The chain links TRBV6-1 to TRBJ2-1, with D possibly matching TRBD2 (6 bases). The CDR3 is 16 amino acids. The V and J ends lost 1 base and 0 bases respectively, with 10 bases between them. In germline, CDR1 is MNHNS, CDR2 SASEGT. As DNA, the CDR3 is TGTGCCAGCAGTGAAGTTCGCGGGGACTCCTACAATGAGCAGTTCTTC. Translated: CASSEVRGDSYNEQFF.

The gene calls are TRBV9 and TRBJ1-4; 10 nucleotides agree with TRBD1. The V and J ends lost 0 bases and 8 bases, in that order; junction bases with no gene match: 7. CDR3 length: 16 amino acids. Per germline, CDR1 SGDLS and CDR2 YYNGEE. The CDR3 DNA is TGTGCCAGCAGCGTAGGTCGACAGGGGGCACACGAAAAACTGTTTTTT. Translation gives CASSVGRQGAHEKLFF.

The rearrangement uses TRBV5-1 and TRBJ2-1, with a possible D match to TRBD1 (6 bases). Trimming took 1 base from V and 7 from J, leaving 12 bases between them. Germline loops: CDR1 SGHRS, CDR2 YFSETQ. The CDR3 is made up of 14 amino acids. The chain's CDR3 is CASSLTGQQNEQFF. CDR3 DNA sequence: TGCGCCAGCAGCTTGACAGGACAGCAGAATGAGCAGTTCTTC.

The chain joins TRBV19 to TRBJ1-2; a weak D match, TRBD1 (5 bases). CDR3 length equals 12 residues. With 3 bases removed from V and 8 bases from J, the gap between germline ends came to 10 bases. Per the germline V gene, CDR1 is LNHDA and CDR2 is SQIVND (reference sequence). The CDR3 region has the DNA TGTGCCAGTAGTATGAGGGACGTCGGCTACACCTTC. It codes for CASSMRDVGYTF. Full variable domain (missing parts from reference TRBV19 and TRBJ1-2): DGGITQSPKYLFRKEGQNVTLSCEQNLNHDAMYWYRQDPGQGLRLIYYSQIVNDFQKGDIAEGYSVSREKKESFPLTVTSAQKNPTAFYLCASSMRDVGYTFGSGTRLTVV.

V gene TRBV6-4 combines with J gene TRBJ1-1; weak D call: TRBD1 (6 bases). Germline CDR1 reads MRHNA; CDR2 reads SNTAGT. V gave up 6 bases and J gave up 5 bases, with 16 bases separating them. The CDR3 has 14 amino acids. This CDR3 reads CASSPGGASTEAFF. The DNA of the CDR3 is TGTGCCAGCAGCCCGGGGGGGGCGAGTACTGAAGCTTTCTTT.

V gene TRBV4-2 combines with J gene TRBJ1-3; a possible D gene is TRBD1 (5 bases). CDR1 and CDR2 (germline): LGHNA, YNFKEQ. CDR3 length: 16 residues. V lost 0 bases and J 3 bases, leaving 12 bases between the germline ends. CDR3: CASSQDPGTGGNTIYF. CDR3 DNA sequence: TGTGCCAGCAGCCAAGATCCAGGGACGGGTGGAAACACCATATATTTT.

The V call is TRBV6-5, the J call TRBJ1-4, with D uncertain. Per germline, CDR1 MNHEY and CDR2 SVGAGI. Trimming cost V 2 bases and J 7 bases, with 11 bases left between them. The CDR3 length is 14 residues. The CDR3 coding sequence is TGTGCCAGCAGTTACCAGGCAGGAGGTGAAAAACTGTTTTTT. This encodes CASSYQAGGEKLFF.

The chain couples TRBV6-6 to TRBJ2-1; TRBD2 agrees at 7 bases. The CDR3 runs to 14 residues. The trim removed 6 bases at V and 5 bases at J, leaving 7 bases unmatched. The germline V gene encodes CDR1 MNHNY and CDR2 SVGAGI (reference sequence). This CDR3 is CASSLGGSNNEQFF. The CDR3 coding sequence is TGTGCCAGCAGCCTGGGGGGGTCCAACAATGAGCAGTTCTTC.

This chain uses TRBV10-2 with TRBJ2-2; no reliable D call. Germline loops: CDR1 WSHSY, CDR2 SAAADI. V lost 1 base to trimming and J lost 2 bases, with 5 bases between them. This CDR3 region has 14 residues. Written as DNA, the CDR3 is TGCGCCAGCAGTGAGTGGGCCAACACCGGGGAGCTGTTTTTT. Amino acid sequence: CASSEWANTGELFF.

The chain carries TRBV4-1 and TRBJ1-1; 11 positions match TRBD1. After removal of 7 bases from V and 8 bases from J, the junction contained 12 bases not matched to a gene. This CDR3 comprises 15 residues. Germline V gene lookup returns CDR1 MGHRA and CDR2 YSYEKL. The CDR3 nucleotides read TGCGCCAGCACCCCCCCGGGACAGGGGGGAATGGAAGCTTTCTTT. This codes for CASTPPGQGGMEAFF.

This clone was counted between two and nine times. The rearrangement links TRBV7-9 to TRBJ2-7, with TRBD1 identical over 9 bases. The trim removed 1 base at V and 5 bases at J, leaving 0 bases unmatched. There are 13 residues in the CDR3. Germline V gene sequence: CDR1 SEHNR, CDR2 FQNEAQ (reference sequence). CDR3 coding DNA: TGTGCCAGCAGCTTAGGACAGGGGGACGAGCAGTACTTC. It encodes CASSLGQGDEQYF.

The chain recombines TRBV2 with TRBJ1-5; a possible D gene is TRBD1 (5 bases). This CDR3 has 14 amino acids. The germline V and J ends were trimmed by 3 bases and 1 base, with 7 bases remaining between them. Germline-derived CDR1 and CDR2 are SNHLY and FYNNEI. CDR3 nucleotides: TGTGCCAGCAGTGATAGACAGAGCAATCAGCCCCAGCATTTT. Its translation: CASSDRQSNQPQHF. Complete variable domain (other parts from reference TRBV2 and TRBJ1-5): EPEVTQTPSHQVTQMGQEVILRCVPISNHLYFYWYRQILGQKVEFLVSFYNNEISEKSEIFDDQFSVERPDGSNFTLKIRSTKLEDSAMYFCASSDRQSNQPQHFGDGTRLSIL.

This rearrangement joins TRBV15 to TRBJ2-3; a weak D match, TRBD1 (6 bases). The CDR3 spans 17 residues. The ends were cut back, 2 bases at V and 6 bases at J, with 21 bases in the middle. Germline V gene sequence: CDR1 LNHNV, CDR2 YYDKDF (reference sequence). The CDR3 reads CATSRSGVGVARDTQYF. The CDR3 bases are TGTGCCACCAGCAGATCAGGGGTTGGAGTTGCACGCGATACGCAGTATTTT. Filled out from reference TRBV15 and TRBJ2-3, the complete variable domain reads DAMVIQNPRYQVTQFGKPVTLSCSQTLNHNVMYWYQQKSSQAPKLLFHYYDKDFNNEADTPDNFQSRRPNTSFCFLDIRSPGLGDTAMYLCATSRSGVGVARDTQYFGPGTRLTVL.

The gene calls are TRBV19 and TRBJ2-7; 7 positions match TRBD2. V shed 4 bases, J shed 4 bases, and the junction held 4 bases outside the gene matches. The CDR3 covers 13 residues. CDR1 LNHDA and CDR2 SQIVND come from the germline V gene (reference sequence). Here the CDR3 DNA reads TGTGCCAGTAGTAAGGCTAGCGGTTACGAGCAGTACTTC. Protein product: CASSKASGYEQYF.

The chain joins TRBV2 to TRBJ1-5, with 7 bases fitting TRBD1. The CDR3 extends over 15 amino acids. Germline lookup yields CDR1 SNHLY and CDR2 FYNNEI. V gave up 7 bases and J gave up 3 bases; unmatched junction bases: 9. The CDR3 DNA is TGTGCCAGCATGAGGGGACAGTTTGACAATCAGCCCCAGCATTTT. Its translation is CASMRGQFDNQPQHF.

CDR3 amino acids: CASEKGGSTDTQYF. Written as DNA, the CDR3 is TGTGCCAGCGAAAAGGGGGGTAGCACAGATACGCAGTATTTT. The chain employs TRBV7-8 and TRBJ2-3; D is perhaps TRBD1 or TRBD2 (6 bases each). The V end was cut by 8 bases, the J end by 0 bases, with 12 bases between. This CDR3 comprises 14 residues. Germline V gene sequence: CDR1 SGHVS, CDR2 FQNEAQ.

The rearrangement links TRBV7-9 to TRBJ2-5, with 9 bases aligning to TRBD1. CDR3 size: 14 residues. Germline CDR1 and CDR2: SEHNR and FQNEAQ (reference sequence). The V segment lost 5 bases and the J segment 4 bases; nucleotides outside the gene matches: 5. As DNA, the CDR3 is TGTGCCAGCAGCGGGGGACAGGGAGGAGAGACCCAGTACTTC. Translated, it gives CASSGGQGGETQYF.

CDR3 nucleotide sequence: TGTGCCAGCAGCTTAGGTAGGGGGGTGAACACTGAAGCTTTCTTT. This gives the protein CASSLGRGVNTEAFF. This chain links TRBV5-8 with TRBJ1-1; a possible D gene is TRBD1 (6 bases). V was pared by 2 bases and J by 0 bases, with 11 bases between. The V gene's germline CDR1 is SGHTS and CDR2 YDEGEE. The CDR3 loop spans 15 amino acids.

This chain connects TRBV2 to TRBJ1-4; 9 nucleotides line up with TRBD1. The germline V gene has CDR1 SNHLY and CDR2 FYNNEI. This CDR3 is built from 17 residues. The J segment lost 8 bases and the V segment lost 6 bases, leaving 16 bases of the junction unmatched. CDR3 coding DNA: TGTGCCAGCAGCGGCGGGACAGGGTTTCGCCCTGGCGAAAAACTGTTTTTT. Protein product: CASSGGTGFRPGEKLFF.

The CDR3 loop reads CASSEEAGQGNQPQHF. In nucleotides, the CDR3 is TGTGCCAGCAGTGAAGAGGCGGGACAGGGCAATCAGCCCCAGCATTTT. The chain recombines TRBV6-1 with TRBJ1-5; TRBD1 agrees at 8 bases. The CDR3 spans 16 residues. The germline gives CDR1 MNHNS, CDR2 SASEGT. With 1 base clipped from V and 2 bases from J, the junction kept 4 bases outside the gene matches.

The table lists this clone with a count of one. The rearrangement links TRBV9 to TRBJ2-7; D is possibly TRBD2 (7 bases). Germline V gene data show CDR1 as SGDLS and CDR2 as YYNGEE. There are 15 residues in the CDR3. Trimming cost V 4 bases and J 5 bases, with 19 bases left between them. The CDR3 here is CASSPIGGAVNEQYF. The DNA for the CDR3 is TGTGCCAGCAGCCCCATTGGGGGGGCTGTCAACGAGCAGTACTTC. Full variable domain (remainder filled in from reference TRBV9 and TRBJ2-7): DSGVTQTPKHLITATGQRVTLRCSPRSGDLSVYWYQQSLDQGLQFLIQYYNGEERAKGNILERFSAQQFPDLHSELNLSSLELGDSALYFCASSPIGGAVNEQYFGPGTRLTVT.

This chain uses TRBV10-3 with TRBJ2-1, with D possibly being TRBD1 (5 bases). The CDR3 is 14 amino acids. In germline, CDR1 is ENHRY, CDR2 SYGVKD. The V end lost 4 bases, the J end lost 4 bases, and 11 bases lay between the germline ends. The CDR3 coding sequence is TGTGCCATCAGTGTGGACATTACTTACAATGAGCAGTTCTTC. Translated: CAISVDITYNEQFF.

The chain has TRBV7-2 and TRBJ2-2; D remains unclear. This CDR3 contains 15 residues. Per the germline V gene, CDR1 is SGHTA and CDR2 is FQGNSA. V lost 0 bases, J lost 4 bases, and 9 bases lay in between. Here the CDR3 reads CASSLARSITGELFF. CDR3 DNA: TGTGCCAGCAGCTTAGCTCGTAGCATCACCGGGGAGCTGTTTTTT. The entire variable domain, with the rest obtained from reference TRBV7-2 and TRBJ2-2, is as follows: GAGVSQSPSNKVTEKGKDVELRCDPISGHTALYWYRQSLGQGLEFLIYFQGNSAPDKSGLPSDRFSAERTGGSVSTLTIQRTQQEDSAVYLCASSLARSITGELFFGEGSRLTVL.

The chain joins TRBV5-1 to TRBJ2-7, with 9 bases identical to TRBD1. This CDR3 comprises 16 residues. J lost 2 bases, V lost 5 bases, and 11 bases had no gene match. CDR1 SGHRS and CDR2 YFSETQ come from the germline V gene. CDR3 nucleotide sequence: TGCGCCAGCAGGGGGACAGGGACCCGGAATACCTACGAGCAGTACTTC. Protein: CASRGTGTRNTYEQYF.

V is TRBV10-2 and J is TRBJ2-2; D perhaps matches TRBD2 (7 bases). CDR3 size: 13 residues. CDR1 WSHSY and CDR2 SAAADI come from the germline V gene. Trimming cost V 6 bases and J 6 bases, with 11 bases left between them. The chain's CDR3 is CASREGGAGELFF. The DNA of the CDR3 is TGCGCCAGCAGAGAGGGGGGGGCCGGGGAGCTGTTTTTT.

J is TRBJ1-2 and V is TRBV27; D perhaps matches TRBD1 (6 bases). The germline V and J ends were trimmed by 2 bases and 0 bases, with 13 bases remaining between them. CDR1 is MNHEY, CDR2 SMNVEV, per germline (reference sequence). The length of the CDR3 is 16 residues. CDR3 DNA sequence: TGTGCCAGCAGTTTAACAGGGAGCCCCTCTAACTATGGCTACACCTTC. This sequence encodes CASSLTGSPSNYGYTF.

The chain recombines TRBV25-1 with TRBJ1-5; D gene ambiguous. CDR1 MGHDK and CDR2 SYGVNS come from the germline V gene. This CDR3 is built from 14 residues. The V gene lost 3 bases and the J gene lost 1 base, with 7 bases spanning the gap. This chain's CDR3 is CASSELRSNQPQHF. The DNA for the CDR3 is TGTGCCAGCAGTGAGCTCCGGAGCAATCAGCCCCAGCATTTT.

CDR3 sequence reads: CASSTGQGITEQFF. The CDR3 DNA reads as TGTGCCAGTAGTACTGGACAGGGTATCACTGAGCAGTTCTTC. The chain couples TRBV19 to TRBJ2-1, with TRBD1 matching 8 bases. The germline V gene encodes CDR1 LNHDA and CDR2 SQIVND (reference sequence). The CDR3 consists of 14 residues. Trimming at V came to 4 bases and at J to 9 bases, leaving 8 bases not matched to a gene.